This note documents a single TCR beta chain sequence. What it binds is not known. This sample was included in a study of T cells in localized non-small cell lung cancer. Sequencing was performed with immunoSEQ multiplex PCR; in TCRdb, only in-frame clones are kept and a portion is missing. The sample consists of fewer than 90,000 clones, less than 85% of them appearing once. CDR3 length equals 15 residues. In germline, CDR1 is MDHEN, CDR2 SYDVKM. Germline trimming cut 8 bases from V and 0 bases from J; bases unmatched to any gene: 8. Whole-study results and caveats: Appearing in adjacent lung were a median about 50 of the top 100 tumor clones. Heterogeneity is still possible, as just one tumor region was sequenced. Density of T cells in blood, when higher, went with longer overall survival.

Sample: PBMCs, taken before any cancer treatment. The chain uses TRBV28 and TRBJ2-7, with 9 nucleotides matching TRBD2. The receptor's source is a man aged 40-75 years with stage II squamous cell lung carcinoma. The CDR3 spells CASRGGSGSSYEQYF. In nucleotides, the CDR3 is TGTGCCAGCCGGGGGGGTAGCGGGAGCTCCTACGAGCAGTACTTC. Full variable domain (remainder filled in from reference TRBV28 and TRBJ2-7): DVKVTQSSRYLVKRTGEKVFLECVQDMDHENMFWYRQDPGLGLRLIYFSYDVKMKEKGDIPEGYSVSREKKERFSLILESASTNQTSMYLCASRGGSGSSYEQYFGPGTRLTVT.